This is a list of T cell receptor beta chains from one sample in a study of PD-L1 blockade in urothelial cancer. Assay used: immunoSEQ multiplex PCR; TCRdb lists only in-frame clones, some missing. The repertoire holds 35,000 to 40,000 clones, with 65% to 90% as singletons. The sample here was PBMCs, taken around atezolizumab (anti-PD-L1) treatment. The origin of the receptors is a man aged 55 to 70 with urothelial cancer. CDR3s include the opening cysteine and the closing phenylalanine or tryptophan. Fields, in order: V gene, clone size, D gene, J gene, CDR3 protein, CDR3 DNA. D genes are given only for firm matches. Only some rows state a clone size, as once, few, many or a class for expanded clones.

v_gene: TRBV14; abundance: -; d_gene: TRBD2; j_gene: TRBJ2-1; CDR3aa: CASSLVLRGGAFNEQFF; CDR3nt: TGTGCCAGCAGCCTTGTTTTACGCGGGGGGGCGTTTAATGAGCAGTTCTTC
v_gene: TRBV19; abundance: -; d_gene: TRBD2; j_gene: TRBJ2-3; CDR3aa: CASSTKRGGLGDTQYF; CDR3nt: TGTGCCAGTAGTACCAAGCGGGGGGGCCTAGGAGATACGCAGTATTTT
v_gene: TRBV9; abundance: -; d_gene: -; j_gene: TRBJ2-6; CDR3aa: CASSVNRASGANVLTF; CDR3nt: TGTGCCAGCAGCGTAAACAGGGCGTCTGGGGCCAACGTCCTGACTTTC
v_gene: TRBV4-1; abundance: -; d_gene: TRBD2; j_gene: TRBJ2-7; CDR3aa: CASSRAIFQGGVREQYF; CDR3nt: TGCGCCAGCAGCCGCGCCATTTTCCAGGGAGGGGTTCGCGAGCAGTACTTC
v_gene: TRBV5-6; abundance: once; d_gene: TRBD1; j_gene: TRBJ1-5; CDR3aa: CASSSGQVRLSNQPQHF; CDR3nt: TGTGCCAGCAGCTCGGGACAGGTTAGGCTGAGCAATCAGCCCCAGCATTTT
v_gene: TRBV7-3; abundance: few; d_gene: TRBD1; j_gene: TRBJ1-6; CDR3aa: CASSLDRGSPLHF; CDR3nt: TGTGCCAGCAGCCTGGACAGGGGTTCACCCCTCCACTTT
v_gene: TRBV27; abundance: once; d_gene: -; j_gene: TRBJ1-2; CDR3aa: CASTSTGSNYGYTF; CDR3nt: TGTGCCAGCACCTCAACAGGGAGCAACTATGGCTACACCTTC
v_gene: TRBV4-1; abundance: once; d_gene: -; j_gene: TRBJ1-5; CDR3aa: CASSPTSTGLGPQHF; CDR3nt: TGCGCCAGCAGCCCCACTAGTACAGGGTTAGGCCCCCAGCATTTT
v_gene: TRBV11-2; abundance: -; d_gene: -; j_gene: TRBJ2-7; CDR3aa: CASSLAQGQPYEQYF; CDR3nt: TGTGCCAGCAGTTTGGCCCAGGGGCAACCCTACGAGCAGTACTTC
v_gene: TRBV5-1; abundance: once; d_gene: -; j_gene: TRBJ1-2; CDR3aa: CASTGQTNYGYTF; CDR3nt: TGCGCCAGCACCGGACAGACTAACTATGGCTACACCTTC
v_gene: TRBV5-1; abundance: -; d_gene: TRBD2; j_gene: TRBJ2-1; CDR3aa: CASRGLAGNNEQFF; CDR3nt: TGCGCCAGCAGGGGACTAGCGGGCAACAATGAGCAGTTCTTC
v_gene: TRBV12-2; abundance: -; d_gene: -; j_gene: TRBJ1-5; CDR3aa: CASRFRPPESNGNQPQHF; CDR3nt: TGTGCAAGTCGCTTTCGCCCCCCAGAAAGTAATGGCAATCAGCCCCAGCATTTT
v_gene: TRBV9; abundance: -; d_gene: TRBD2; j_gene: TRBJ2-2; CDR3aa: CASSVATSGALNTGELFF; CDR3nt: TGTGCCAGCAGCGTAGCGACTAGCGGGGCCCTGAACACCGGGGAGCTGTTTTTT
v_gene: TRBV5-4; abundance: once; d_gene: -; j_gene: TRBJ2-1; CDR3aa: CASSLSLEGSYEQFF; CDR3nt: TGTGCCAGCAGCTTGAGTTTGGAGGGCTCCTATGAGCAGTTCTTC
v_gene: TRBV19; abundance: -; d_gene: -; j_gene: TRBJ1-6; CDR3aa: CASSRREGVYNNSPLHF; CDR3nt: TGTGCCAGTAGTAGAAGAGAGGGGGTTTATAATAATTCACCCCTCCACTTT
v_gene: TRBV19; abundance: once; d_gene: -; j_gene: TRBJ2-7; CDR3aa: CASSTSGLYEQYF; CDR3nt: TGTGCCAGTAGTACTTCAGGGTTATACGAGCAGTACTTC
v_gene: TRBV5-1; abundance: -; d_gene: TRBD1; j_gene: TRBJ2-1; CDR3aa: CASSYGQGRSNEQFF; CDR3nt: TGCGCCAGCAGTTATGGACAGGGACGGTCGAATGAGCAGTTCTTC
v_gene: TRBV29-1; abundance: -; d_gene: -; j_gene: TRBJ1-2; CDR3aa: CSVEGGLANYGYTF; CDR3nt: TGCAGCGTTGAAGGGGGGCTCGCTAACTATGGCTACACCTTC
v_gene: TRBV5-1; abundance: -; d_gene: -; j_gene: TRBJ2-4; CDR3aa: CASRGGNIQYF; CDR3nt: TGCGCCAGCAGGGGGGGAAACATTCAGTACTTC
v_gene: TRBV7-2; abundance: -; d_gene: -; j_gene: TRBJ2-1; CDR3aa: CASSPNGEPYNEQFF; CDR3nt: TGTGCCAGCAGCCCAAACGGGGAGCCCTACAATGAGCAGTTCTTC
v_gene: TRBV5-1; abundance: -; d_gene: -; j_gene: TRBJ2-7; CDR3aa: CASSFAGLSEQYF; CDR3nt: TGCGCCAGCAGCTTCGCAGGCCTCAGCGAGCAGTACTTC
v_gene: TRBV15; abundance: once; d_gene: -; j_gene: TRBJ2-1; CDR3aa: CATSRDGTLTFEQFF; CDR3nt: TGTGCCACCAGCAGAGATGGGACTCTTACGTTTGAGCAGTTCTTC
v_gene: TRBV14; abundance: -; d_gene: -; j_gene: TRBJ2-3; CDR3aa: CASSQMAVGVGTDTQYF; CDR3nt: TGTGCCAGCAGCCAGATGGCGGTCGGGGTCGGCACAGATACGCAGTATTTT
v_gene: TRBV7-9; abundance: -; d_gene: TRBD1; j_gene: TRBJ2-5; CDR3aa: CASSARDSYRETQYF; CDR3nt: TGTGCCAGCAGCGCTCGGGACAGCTACCGCGAGACCCAGTACTTC
v_gene: TRBV6-5; abundance: once; d_gene: TRBD2; j_gene: TRBJ2-4; CDR3aa: CASSKGLAGSNIQYF; CDR3nt: TGTGCCAGCAGTAAGGGACTAGCGGGGAGTAACATTCAGTACTTC
v_gene: TRBV9; abundance: -; d_gene: -; j_gene: TRBJ2-7; CDR3aa: CASSRQSVGPYEQYF; CDR3nt: TGTGCCAGCAGCCGCCAATCTGTGGGGCCCTACGAGCAGTACTTC
v_gene: TRBV4-2; abundance: -; d_gene: TRBD2; j_gene: TRBJ2-1; CDR3aa: CASSQALAGGLWSYNEQFF; CDR3nt: TGTGCCAGCAGCCAAGCGCTAGCGGGGGGGCTTTGGTCCTACAATGAGCAGTTCTTC
v_gene: TRBV4-1; abundance: -; d_gene: TRBD1; j_gene: TRBJ2-5; CDR3aa: CASSPLDRGRGETQYF; CDR3nt: TGCGCCAGCAGCCCTCTTGACAGGGGGCGGGGGGAGACCCAGTACTTC
v_gene: TRBV9; abundance: -; d_gene: TRBD1; j_gene: TRBJ2-1; CDR3aa: CASSVGQGHNEQFF; CDR3nt: TGTGCCAGCAGCGTTGGACAGGGCCACAATGAGCAGTTCTTC
v_gene: TRBV11-2; abundance: -; d_gene: -; j_gene: TRBJ2-7; CDR3aa: CASSLAGAKHEQYF; CDR3nt: TGTGCCAGCAGCCTCGCAGGGGCTAAGCACGAGCAGTACTTC
v_gene: TRBV7-9; abundance: -; d_gene: -; j_gene: TRBJ1-1; CDR3aa: CASSGSGLMRTEAFF; CDR3nt: TGTGCCAGCAGCGGCTCGGGACTCATGAGGACTGAAGCTTTCTTT
v_gene: TRBV30; abundance: few; d_gene: TRBD1; j_gene: TRBJ1-3; CDR3aa: CAGTTGPGNTIYF; CDR3nt: TGTGCCGGAACGACAGGGCCTGGAAACACCATATATTTT
v_gene: TRBV6-1; abundance: -; d_gene: -; j_gene: TRBJ2-2; CDR3aa: CASSEVAGDFYTGELFF; CDR3nt: TGTGCCAGCAGTGAAGTGGCAGGGGATTTTTACACCGGGGAGCTGTTTTTT
v_gene: TRBV2; abundance: -; d_gene: -; j_gene: TRBJ2-3; CDR3aa: CASRDSRSTDTQYF; CDR3nt: TGTGCCAGCAGGGACAGCAGAAGCACAGATACGCAGTATTTT
v_gene: TRBV5-1; abundance: large; d_gene: TRBD2; j_gene: TRBJ2-3; CDR3aa: CASSRGVAGGLTDTQYF; CDR3nt: TGCGCCAGCAGCCGGGGGGTAGCGGGAGGACTCACAGATACGCAGTATTTT
v_gene: TRBV5-8; abundance: once; d_gene: TRBD1; j_gene: TRBJ2-5; CDR3aa: CASTEVGQAQETQYF; CDR3nt: TGTGCCAGCACGGAGGTGGGACAGGCACAAGAGACCCAGTACTTC
v_gene: TRBV7-6; abundance: -; d_gene: TRBD1; j_gene: TRBJ2-7; CDR3aa: CASSSGQDQYF; CDR3nt: TGTGCCAGCAGCTCCGGACAGGACCAGTACTTC
v_gene: TRBV30; abundance: -; d_gene: -; j_gene: TRBJ1-5; CDR3aa: CAWTRGIEPQHF; CDR3nt: TGTGCCTGGACCAGGGGTATAGAGCCCCAGCATTTT
v_gene: TRBV7-9; abundance: -; d_gene: TRBD1; j_gene: TRBJ2-3; CDR3aa: CASSVSSGTGSTDTQYF; CDR3nt: TGTGCCAGCAGCGTCTCCTCCGGGACAGGGAGCACAGATACGCAGTATTTT
v_gene: TRBV7-9; abundance: -; d_gene: -; j_gene: TRBJ2-6; CDR3aa: CASSFLENSGANVLTF; CDR3nt: TGTGCCAGCAGCTTTTTAGAAAACTCTGGGGCCAACGTCCTGACTTTC